Listed below are T cell receptor beta chains from one sample, sequenced in a study of T-cell reconstitution after alpha-beta-depleted transplantation in children. TCRdb passed the PCR reads through MiXCR, listing each CDR3 protein once. The data contain about 17,000 distinct CDR3 sequences, 9.5% to 15% of them singletons. The sequences come from PBMCs, mostly from graft donor cells, collected 180 days after TCRalphabeta/CD19-depleted stem cell transplant. The receptors shown here come from a boy in the first two years of life who had a stem cell transplant for Wiskott-Aldrich syndrome, so the T cells may come from the graft donor. The CDR3 runs from the conserved cysteine through the conserved F or W. The D gene is left open where the match is weak. Size is stated for part of the rows, as once, few or many counts, or as a class when the clone is expanded.

size	V	D	J	CDR3	DNA
-	TRBV11-3	-	TRBJ2-1	CASSLEPNTYNEQFF	TGTGCCAGCAGCTTAGAACCGAACACCTACAATGAGCAGTTCTTC
many	TRBV9	-	TRBJ1-1	CASSVVRASTEAFF	TGTGCCAGCAGCGTAGTGAGGGCTAGCACTGAAGCTTTCTTT
-	TRBV29-1	-	TRBJ2-7	CSVGPLYSYEQYF	TGCAGCGTTGGGCCACTTTACTCCTACGAGCAGTACTTC
-	TRBV7-2	TRBD1	TRBJ2-4	CASSQNGQGVNSQYF	TGTGCCAGCAGCCAAAATGGACAGGGGGTGAACAGTCAGTACTTC
many	TRBV12-3/TRBV12-4	-	TRBJ2-2	CASSLGKVGELFF	TGTGCCAGCAGTCTGGGGAAAGTCGGGGAGCTGTTTTTT
few	TRBV4-2	TRBD2	TRBJ2-5	CASSQDGGRWRETQYF	TGTGCCAGCAGCCAAGATGGCGGGAGGTGGCGGGAGACCCAGTACTTC
once	TRBV15	-	TRBJ2-7	CATSRGAQTSYEQYF	TGTGCCACCAGCAGAGGGGCACAGACTTCCTACGAGCAGTACTTC
many	TRBV5-1	-	TRBJ2-3	CASSLALQGRDTQYF	TGCGCCAGCAGCTTGGCCCTCCAGGGGCGGGATACGCAGTATTTT
-	TRBV20-1	-	TRBJ2-5	CSASGGPGRERTQYF	TGCAGTGCTAGTGGTGGGCCAGGCAGGGAGAGAACCCAGTACTTC
few	TRBV7-9	-	TRBJ1-1	CASSHNPGRLNTEAFF	TGTGCCAGCAGCCATAACCCGGGACGGTTGAACACTGAAGCTTTCTTT
many	TRBV2	-	TRBJ1-2	CASSEPNSLYGYTF	TGTGCCAGCAGTGAGCCTAATTCTCTCTATGGCTACACCTTC
few	TRBV19	TRBD2	TRBJ2-2	CASTDRGGGTGELFF	TGTGCCAGTACTGACCGCGGGGGAGGCACCGGGGAGCTGTTTTTT
-	TRBV5-1	TRBD2	TRBJ2-5	CASSGLAGGQETQYF	TGCGCCAGCAGCGGCCTAGCGGGAGGCCAAGAGACCCAGTACTTC
-	TRBV25-1	-	TRBJ2-3	CASKTLADTQYF	TGTGCCAGCAAGACTCTAGCAGATACGCAGTATTTT
many	TRBV20-1	-	TRBJ2-1	CTIPSYNEQFF	TGCACCATCCCCTCCTACAATGAGCAGTTCTTC
medium-sized	TRBV12-3/TRBV12-4	-	TRBJ2-7	CASSSRPLTPYEQYF	TGTGCCAGCAGTTCCCGCCCTCTCACCCCCTACGAGCAGTACTTC
few	TRBV7-2	-	TRBJ1-5	CASSLAGPNQPQHF	TGTGCCAGCAGCTTAGCGGGTCCCAATCAGCCCCAGCATTTT
many	TRBV25-1	-	TRBJ1-1	CASSKLGTDTEAFF	TGTGCCAGCAGTAAGTTGGGAACAGACACTGAAGCTTTCTTT
-	TRBV5-1	-	TRBJ1-1	CASSLAGSGTEAFF	TGCGCCAGCAGCTTGGCGGGCTCCGGCACTGAAGCTTTCTTT
few	TRBV7-9	-	TRBJ1-1	CASSTPYGGTDTEAFF	TGTGCCAGCAGCACCCCATACGGGGGTACGGACACTGAAGCTTTCTTT
-	TRBV6-6	-	TRBJ2-3	CASSSATDTQYF	TGTGCCAGCAGTTCCGCAACAGATACGCAGTATTTT
many	TRBV5-1	TRBD1	TRBJ2-2	CASSPNRGDTGELFF	TGCGCCAGCAGCCCTAACAGGGGTGACACCGGGGAGCTGTTTTTT
once	TRBV9	-	TRBJ2-1	CASSVGGDPTNEQFF	TGTGCCAGCAGCGTAGGAGGGGACCCAACGAATGAGCAGTTCTTC
-	TRBV13	-	TRBJ1-1	CASSLASGLPATEAFF	TGTGCCAGCAGCTTAGCGTCCGGACTCCCGGCCACTGAAGCTTTCTTT
-	TRBV20-1	-	TRBJ2-3	CSARDPWGISGDTQYF	TGCAGTGCTAGAGATCCTTGGGGGATCAGTGGAGATACGCAGTATTTT
many	TRBV6-2/TRBV6-3	TRBD2	TRBJ2-1	CASSSPLAGVFSEQFF	TGTGCCAGCAGTTCCCCTCTAGCGGGGGTCTTCAGTGAGCAGTTCTTC
many	TRBV27	-	TRBJ2-5	CASSFQGLQETQYF	TGTGCCAGCAGTTTTCAGGGTCTCCAAGAGACCCAGTACTTC
many	TRBV20-1	-	TRBJ1-1	CSARAFGFYTEAFF	TGCAGTGCTAGAGCCTTCGGGTTCTACACTGAAGCTTTCTTT
medium-sized	TRBV10-3	-	TRBJ2-5	CAIRARGGETQYF	TGTGCCATCAGGGCAAGGGGGGGAGAGACCCAGTACTTC
few	TRBV5-1	TRBD2	TRBJ2-1	CASSLETSGRAYNEQFF	TGCGCCAGCAGCTTGGAGACTAGCGGGAGGGCCTACAATGAGCAGTTCTTC
many	TRBV19	-	TRBJ1-5	CASSMSQGNQPQHF	TGTGCCAGTAGTATGTCGCAGGGCAATCAGCCCCAGCATTTT
-	TRBV12-3/TRBV12-4	-	TRBJ2-1	CASSLKDSYNEQFF	TGTGCCAGCAGTTTAAAGGACTCCTACAATGAGCAGTTCTTC
few	TRBV2	-	TRBJ1-6	CAGSRTDLYNSPLHF	TGTGCCGGGTCGCGGACAGATCTCTATAATTCACCCCTCCACTTT
few	TRBV20-1	TRBD2	TRBJ2-5	CSARALSTSGSPVETQYF	TGCAGTGCTAGAGCATTATCGACTAGCGGGAGCCCTGTGGAGACCCAGTACTTC
many	TRBV3-1	TRBD2	TRBJ2-7	CASSLSGSSYEQYF	TGTGCCAGCAGCCTTAGCGGGAGCTCCTACGAGCAGTACTTC
many	TRBV28	TRBD2	TRBJ2-2	CASKRAGGPPGRELFF	TGTGCCAGCAAACGAGCGGGAGGTCCTCCGGGGCGGGAGCTGTTTTTT
few	TRBV7-9	-	TRBJ2-3	CASGVFADTQYF	TGTGCCAGCGGGGTTTTTGCCGATACGCAGTATTTT
-	TRBV7-9	-	TRBJ2-7	CASSLRAEYYEQYF	TGTGCCAGCAGCTTAAGGGCAGAATACTACGAGCAGTACTTC
many	TRBV7-9	-	TRBJ2-6	CASSIRTGANVLTF	TGTGCCAGCAGCATTCGTACGGGGGCCAACGTCCTGACTTTC
many	TRBV7-9	TRBD1	TRBJ2-7	CASSPRQGWDEQYF	TGTGCCAGCAGCCCCCGACAGGGTTGGGACGAGCAGTACTTC
many	TRBV7-8	TRBD1	TRBJ2-3	CASSPSPGGAGTQYF	TGTGCCAGCAGCCCCTCCCCAGGGGGCGCGGGTACGCAGTATTTT
many	TRBV7-8	TRBD2	TRBJ2-7	CASSSSGRWNYEQYF	TGTGCCAGCAGCTCCAGCGGGAGATGGAACTACGAGCAGTACTTC
few	TRBV19	-	TRBJ1-5	CASSLVGGANQPQHF	TGTGCCAGTAGCCTGGTTGGGGGGGCGAATCAGCCCCAGCATTTT
-	TRBV18	TRBD2	TRBJ2-3	CASSLATSGGTDTQYF	TGTGCCAGCTCACTCGCTACTAGCGGGGGCACAGATACGCAGTATTTT
many	TRBV5-1	TRBD2	TRBJ2-5	CASSSLASQETQYF	TGCGCCAGCAGCTCACTAGCGTCCCAAGAGACCCAGTACTTC
many	TRBV7-9	TRBD1	TRBJ2-3	CASSWDSITDTQYF	TGTGCCAGCAGCTGGGACAGTATCACAGATACGCAGTATTTT